Reported below is one T cell receptor (beta chain). Its cognate antigen is unknown. The data belong to a study of beta chain features in type 1 diabetes. Study details: Patients and healthy donors were similar in age, gender and cell yields.

The CDR3 runs 13 residues. V dropped 3 bases and J dropped 0 bases, with 4 bases sitting between them. Germline assignment: CDR1 SEHNR and CDR2 FQNEAQ (reference sequence). Overall study findings and caveats: There was a possibility that cDNA sequencing over-represented cells with high TCR expression. Any HLA-type effect on TCRB rearrangement remained unresolved here.

cDNA synthesis used the whole RNA isolate, giving expressed TCRB sequences. Measured with immunoSEQ multiplex PCR; TCRdb has only the in-frame clones, and not every one. Altogether 130,000 to 150,000 clones are present, under 60% being singletons, with the ten largest covering around 0.45%. The TCR comes from a man between 18 and 35 years old in good health. V gene TRBV7-9 combines with J gene TRBJ2-3; the D is unclear. Sample: Tregs from blood. CDR3 DNA sequence: TGTGCCAGCAGCTTCTCTAGCACAGATACGCAGTATTTT. It encodes CASSFSSTDTQYF.